This T cell receptor beta chain was captured in a study of blood T cells in healthy people across ages. Study as a whole: About one barcoded TCR beta cDNA was captured per two T cells.

A J-beta primer mix and a sample-barcoded 5' primer were used in a second PCR of roughly 6 to 11 cycles. Unique molecular identifiers of 12 random nucleotides labeled each cDNA. Via MiXCR, TCRdb re-called the 5' RACE reads, giving one row per CDR3 protein. The sample holds approximately 400,000 distinct CDR3 sequences, about half seen once. The germline V gene has CDR1 MNHEY and CDR2 SVGEGT. J lost 2 bases, V lost 6 bases, and 10 bases had no gene match. CDR3 length: 16 residues. The receptor was isolated from a man aged 60 to 75 in good health. V usage is TRBV6-2 or TRBV6-3 and J usage is TRBJ1-2; TRBD1 agrees at 9 bases. The material sequenced was blood. The chain's CDR3 is CASSSGATGGNYGYTF. In nucleotides, the CDR3 is TGTGCCAGCAGCTCCGGAGCGACAGGGGGGAACTATGGCTACACCTTC.